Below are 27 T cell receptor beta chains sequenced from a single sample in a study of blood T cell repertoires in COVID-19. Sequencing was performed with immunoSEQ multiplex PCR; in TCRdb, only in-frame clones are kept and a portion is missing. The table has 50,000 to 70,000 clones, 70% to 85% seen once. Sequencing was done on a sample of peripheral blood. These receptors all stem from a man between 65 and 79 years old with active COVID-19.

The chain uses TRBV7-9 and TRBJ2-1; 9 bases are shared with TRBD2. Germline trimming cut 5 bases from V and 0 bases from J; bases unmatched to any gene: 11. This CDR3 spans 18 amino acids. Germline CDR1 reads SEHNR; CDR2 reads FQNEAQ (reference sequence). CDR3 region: CASSPSFGGRVSYNEQFF. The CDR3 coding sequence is TGTGCCAGCAGCCCCTCGTTTGGCGGGAGGGTCTCCTACAATGAGCAGTTCTTC.

The CDR3 DNA sequence: TGTGCCAGTAGTACCGTCCCGGGACAAACTGAAGCTTTCTTT. This translates into CASSTVPGQTEAFF. The rearrangement links TRBV19 to TRBJ1-1; tentative D call: TRBD1 (6 bases). This CDR3 spans 14 amino acids. Trimming took off 4 bases at V and 5 bases at J, with 14 bases between the two ends. CDR1 is LNHDA, CDR2 SQIVND, per germline (reference sequence).

The CDR3 DNA reads TGTGCCACCAGTGATCTGGGACAGGGGGATGAAAAACTGTTTTTT. Translated: CATSDLGQGDEKLFF. The J gene is TRBJ1-4, the V gene TRBV24-1, with TRBD1 matching 11 bases. V shed 3 bases, J shed 6 bases, and the junction held 2 bases outside the gene matches. The CDR3 has 15 residues. Germline V CDR1 and CDR2: KGHDR, SFDVKD.

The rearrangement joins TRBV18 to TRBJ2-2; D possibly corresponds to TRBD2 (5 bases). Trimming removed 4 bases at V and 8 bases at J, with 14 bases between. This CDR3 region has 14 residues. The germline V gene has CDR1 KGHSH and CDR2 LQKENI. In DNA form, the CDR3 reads TGTGCCAGCTCACGCCTGGAGGCGGCAGGGGAGCTGTTTTTT. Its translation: CASSRLEAAGELFF.

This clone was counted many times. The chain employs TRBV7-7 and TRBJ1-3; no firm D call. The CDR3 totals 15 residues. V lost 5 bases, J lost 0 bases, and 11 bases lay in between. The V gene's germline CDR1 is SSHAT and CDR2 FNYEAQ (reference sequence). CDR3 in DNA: TGTGCCAGCAGCCCGGACTATGCCTCTGGAAACACCATATATTTT. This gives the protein CASSPDYASGNTIYF. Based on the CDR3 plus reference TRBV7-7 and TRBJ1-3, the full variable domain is GAGVSQSPRYKVTKRGQDVTLRCDPISSHATLYWYQQALGQGPEFLTYFNYEAQPDKSGLPSDRFSAERPEGSISTLTIQRTEQRDSAMYRCASSPDYASGNTIYFGEGSWLTVV.

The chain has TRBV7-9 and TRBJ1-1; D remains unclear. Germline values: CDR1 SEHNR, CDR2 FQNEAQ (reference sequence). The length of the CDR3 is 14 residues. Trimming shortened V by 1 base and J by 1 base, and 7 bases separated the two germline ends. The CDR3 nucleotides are TGTGCCAGCAGCTTAGTTCCAGAGAACACTGAAGCTTTCTTT. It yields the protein CASSLVPENTEAFF. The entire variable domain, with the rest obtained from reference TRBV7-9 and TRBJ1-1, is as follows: DTGVSQNPRHKITKRGQNVTFRCDPISEHNRLYWYRQTLGQGPEFLTYFQNEAQLEKSRLLSDRFSAERPKGSFSTLEIQRTEQGDSAMYLCASSLVPENTEAFFGQGTRLTVV.

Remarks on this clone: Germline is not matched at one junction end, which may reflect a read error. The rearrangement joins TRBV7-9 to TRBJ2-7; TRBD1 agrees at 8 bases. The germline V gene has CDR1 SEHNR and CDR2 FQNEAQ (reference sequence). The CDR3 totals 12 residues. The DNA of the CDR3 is TGTGCCAGCAGCGCCGAAAACAGGGGGGTGGACTTC. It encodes CASSAENRGVDF. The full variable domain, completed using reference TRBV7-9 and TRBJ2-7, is DTGVSQNPRHKITKRGQNVTFRCDPISEHNRLYWYRQTLGQGPEFLTYFQNEAQLEKSRLLSDRFSAERPKGSFSTLEIQRTEQGDSAMYLCASSAENRGVDFGPGTRLTVT.

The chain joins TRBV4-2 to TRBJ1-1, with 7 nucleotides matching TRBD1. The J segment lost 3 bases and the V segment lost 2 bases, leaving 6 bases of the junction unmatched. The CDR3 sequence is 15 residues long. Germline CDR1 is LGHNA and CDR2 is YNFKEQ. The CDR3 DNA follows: TGTGCCAGCAGCCAACACCAGGGGGGCTACACTGAAGCTTTCTTT. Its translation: CASSQHQGGYTEAFF.

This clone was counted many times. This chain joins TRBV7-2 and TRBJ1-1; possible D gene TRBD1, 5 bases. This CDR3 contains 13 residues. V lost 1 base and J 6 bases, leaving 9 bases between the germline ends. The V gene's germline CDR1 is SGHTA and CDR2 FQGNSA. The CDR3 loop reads CASSLEQAAEAFF. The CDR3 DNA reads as TGTGCCAGCAGCTTAGAACAGGCTGCTGAAGCTTTCTTT.

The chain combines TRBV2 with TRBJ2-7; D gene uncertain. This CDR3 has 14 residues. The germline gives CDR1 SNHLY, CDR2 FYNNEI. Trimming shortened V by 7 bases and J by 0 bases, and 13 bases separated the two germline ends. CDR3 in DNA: TGTGCCAGCATGCCAGGCCCCAGCTCCTACGAGCAGTACTTC. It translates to CASMPGPSSYEQYF.

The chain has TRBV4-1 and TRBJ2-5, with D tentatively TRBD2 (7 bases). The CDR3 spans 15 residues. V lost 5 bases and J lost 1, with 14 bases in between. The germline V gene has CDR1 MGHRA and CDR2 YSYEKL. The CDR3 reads CASSFTGGRQETQYF. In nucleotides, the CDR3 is TGCGCCAGCAGCTTTACGGGGGGCCGCCAAGAGACCCAGTACTTC.

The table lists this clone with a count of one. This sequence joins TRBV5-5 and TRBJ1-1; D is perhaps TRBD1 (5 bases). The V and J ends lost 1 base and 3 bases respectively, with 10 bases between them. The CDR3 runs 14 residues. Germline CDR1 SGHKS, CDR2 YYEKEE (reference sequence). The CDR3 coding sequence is TGTGCCAGCAGCTTGATTTGGGGGGACACTGAAGCTTTCTTT. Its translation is CASSLIWGDTEAFF.

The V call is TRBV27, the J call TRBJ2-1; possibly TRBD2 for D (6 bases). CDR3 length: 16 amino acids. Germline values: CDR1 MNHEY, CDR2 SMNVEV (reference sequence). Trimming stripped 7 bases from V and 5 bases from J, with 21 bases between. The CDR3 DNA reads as TGTGCCAGCAACCTGTTTGGGGCTCTAGCGAACAATGAGCAGTTCTTC. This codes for CASNLFGALANNEQFF.

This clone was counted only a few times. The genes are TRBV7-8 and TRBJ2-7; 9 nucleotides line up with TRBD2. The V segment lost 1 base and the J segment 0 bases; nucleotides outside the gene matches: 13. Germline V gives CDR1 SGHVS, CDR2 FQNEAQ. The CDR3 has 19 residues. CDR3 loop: CASSLGLSRVSGSSYEQYF. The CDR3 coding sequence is TGTGCCAGCAGCTTAGGACTCTCGAGGGTTAGCGGGAGCTCCTACGAGCAGTACTTC.

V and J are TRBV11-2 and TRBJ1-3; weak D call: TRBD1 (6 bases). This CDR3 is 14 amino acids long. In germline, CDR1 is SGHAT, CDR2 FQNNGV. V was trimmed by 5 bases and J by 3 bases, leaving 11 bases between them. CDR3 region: CASSPRTDGNTIYF. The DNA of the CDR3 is TGTGCCAGCAGCCCACGGACAGATGGAAACACCATATATTTT.

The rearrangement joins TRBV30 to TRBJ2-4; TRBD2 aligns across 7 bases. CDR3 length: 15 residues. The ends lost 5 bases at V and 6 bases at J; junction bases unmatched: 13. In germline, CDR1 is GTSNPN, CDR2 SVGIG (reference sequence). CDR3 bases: TGTGCCTGGGGGAGGGAAGGGCTAGCGGCAAACATTCAGTACTTC. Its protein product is CAWGREGLAANIQYF.

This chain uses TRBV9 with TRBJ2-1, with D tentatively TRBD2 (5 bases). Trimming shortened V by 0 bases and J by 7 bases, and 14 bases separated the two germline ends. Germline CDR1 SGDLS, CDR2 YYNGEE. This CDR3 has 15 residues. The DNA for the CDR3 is TGTGCCAGCAGCGTAGTCGGGGTTATCGGAAATGAGCAGTTCTTC. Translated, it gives CASSVVGVIGNEQFF.

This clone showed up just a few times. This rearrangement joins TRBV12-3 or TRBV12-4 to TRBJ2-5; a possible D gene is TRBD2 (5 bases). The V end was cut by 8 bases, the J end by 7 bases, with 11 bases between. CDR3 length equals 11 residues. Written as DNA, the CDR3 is TGTGCCAGCGGTAGCGTCGGGACCCAGTACTTC. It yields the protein CASGSVGTQYF.

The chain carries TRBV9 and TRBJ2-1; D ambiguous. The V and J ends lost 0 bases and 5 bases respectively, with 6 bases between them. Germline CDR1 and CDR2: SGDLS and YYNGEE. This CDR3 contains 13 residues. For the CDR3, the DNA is TGTGCCAGCAGCGTAGCGCCGGACAATGAGCAGTTCTTC. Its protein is CASSVAPDNEQFF. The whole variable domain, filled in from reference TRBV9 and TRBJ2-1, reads DSGVTQTPKHLITATGQRVTLRCSPRSGDLSVYWYQQSLDQGLQFLIQYYNGEERAKGNILERFSAQQFPDLHSELNLSSLELGDSALYFCASSVAPDNEQFFGPGTRLTVL.

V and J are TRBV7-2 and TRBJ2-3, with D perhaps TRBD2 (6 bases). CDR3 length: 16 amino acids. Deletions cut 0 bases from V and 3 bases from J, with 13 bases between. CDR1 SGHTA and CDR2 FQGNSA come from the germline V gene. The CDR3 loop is CASSLARAAGTDTQYF. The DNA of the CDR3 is TGTGCCAGCAGCTTAGCCAGGGCCGCGGGGACAGATACGCAGTATTTT.

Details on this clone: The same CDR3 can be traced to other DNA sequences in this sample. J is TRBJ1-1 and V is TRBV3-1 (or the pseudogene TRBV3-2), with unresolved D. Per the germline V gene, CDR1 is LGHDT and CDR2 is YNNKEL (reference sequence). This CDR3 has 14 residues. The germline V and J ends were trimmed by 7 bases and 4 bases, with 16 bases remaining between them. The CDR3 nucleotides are TGTGCCAGCACCAAAAGTGTGGCGGGCACTGAAGCTTTCTTT. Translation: CASTKSVAGTEAFF.

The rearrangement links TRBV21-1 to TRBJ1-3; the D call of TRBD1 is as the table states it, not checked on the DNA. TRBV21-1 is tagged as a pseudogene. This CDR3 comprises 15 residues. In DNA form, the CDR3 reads TGTGCCAGCATTCCCGACAGCTACTCTGGAAACACCATATATTTT. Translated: CASIPDSYSGNTIYF.

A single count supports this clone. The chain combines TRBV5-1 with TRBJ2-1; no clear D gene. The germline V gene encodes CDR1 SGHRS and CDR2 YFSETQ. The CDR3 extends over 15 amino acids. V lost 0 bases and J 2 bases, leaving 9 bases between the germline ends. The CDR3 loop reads CASSLAGGAYNEQFF. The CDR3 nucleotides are TGCGCCAGCAGCTTGGCTGGCGGAGCCTACAATGAGCAGTTCTTC. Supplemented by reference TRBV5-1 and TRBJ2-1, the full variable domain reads KAGVTQTPRYLIKTRGQQVTLSCSPISGHRSVSWYQQTPGQGLQFLFEYFSETQRNKGNFPGRFSGRQFSNSRSEMNVSTLELGDSALYLCASSLAGGAYNEQFFGPGTRLTVL.

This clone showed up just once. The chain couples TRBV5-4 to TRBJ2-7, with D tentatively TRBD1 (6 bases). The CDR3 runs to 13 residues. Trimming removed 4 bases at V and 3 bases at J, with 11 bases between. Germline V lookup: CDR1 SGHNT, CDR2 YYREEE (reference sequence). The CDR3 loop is CASSKTGFYEQYF. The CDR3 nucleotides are TGTGCCAGCAGCAAAACAGGGTTCTACGAGCAGTACTTC.

The CDR3 spells CASSPRKRDRENQPQHF. The CDR3 DNA follows: TGTGCCAGCAGCCCCCGTAAAAGAGACAGGGAGAATCAGCCCCAGCATTTT. The chain recombines TRBV12-1 with TRBJ1-5; the DNA was not compared with TRBD1, the D call given in the table. TRBV12-1 is listed as a pseudogene. The CDR3 runs 17 residues.

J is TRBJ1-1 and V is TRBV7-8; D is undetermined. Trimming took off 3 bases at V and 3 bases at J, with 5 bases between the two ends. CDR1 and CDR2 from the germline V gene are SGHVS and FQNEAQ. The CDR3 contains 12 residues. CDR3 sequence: CASSFRDTEAFF. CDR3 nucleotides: TGTGCCAGCAGCTTTCGGGACACTGAAGCTTTCTTT.

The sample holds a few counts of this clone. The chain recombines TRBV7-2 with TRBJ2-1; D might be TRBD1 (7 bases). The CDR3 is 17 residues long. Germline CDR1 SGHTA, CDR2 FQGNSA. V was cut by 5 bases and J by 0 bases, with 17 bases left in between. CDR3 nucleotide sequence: TGTGCCAGCAGCACCACCGGGGGACAGTACTCCTACAATGAGCAGTTCTTC. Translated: CASSTTGGQYSYNEQFF.